Following are 28 T cell receptor beta chains from one sample sequenced in a study of long-term antiretroviral therapy in people with HIV. Survey-level immunoSEQ v3.0 assays were run. Sequencing used immunoSEQ multiplex PCR; TCRdb keeps in-frame clones, though not all of them. The sample lists approximately 25,000 clones, approximately 95% occurring once. The sequencing here drew on unsorted PBMCs, taken 7.6 years after starting antiretroviral therapy. The source of these receptors is a middle-aged woman with HIV.

The chain links TRBV4-1 to TRBJ1-5, with a possible D match to TRBD1 (5 bases). Germline V gives CDR1 MGHRA, CDR2 YSYEKL. The CDR3 extends over 13 amino acids. Trimming left V 8 bases short and J 4 bases short, with 12 bases between. Here the CDR3 DNA reads TGCGCCAGCGGGGCAGCCCTAAATCAGCCCCAGCATTTT. This translates into CASGAALNQPQHF.

The chain recombines TRBV27 with TRBJ2-2; D remains unclear. Germline V lookup: CDR1 MNHEY, CDR2 SMNVEV (reference sequence). The CDR3 is 14 amino acids. V lost 3 bases and J lost 7, with 12 bases in between. The CDR3 reads CASSFKGHNGELFF. DNA of the CDR3: TGTGCCAGCAGTTTTAAGGGTCACAACGGGGAGCTGTTTTTT.

The chain uses TRBV7-9 and TRBJ2-1; 9 bases match TRBD1. V shed 5 bases, J shed 2 bases, and the junction held 7 bases outside the gene matches. CDR1 and CDR2 (germline): SEHNR, FQNEAQ (reference sequence). This CDR3 comprises 16 residues. The CDR3 loop reads CASSPGTGRTYNEQFF. CDR3 DNA sequence: TGTGCCAGCAGCCCCGGGACAGGGAGGACCTACAATGAGCAGTTCTTC.

The chain is built from TRBV11-2 and TRBJ1-3, with 7 nucleotides matching TRBD1. This CDR3 contains 14 residues. CDR1 and CDR2 (germline): SGHAT, FQNNGV. V shed 5 bases and J 2 bases; nucleotides not matched to a gene: 3. The CDR3 here is CASSVGTAGNTIYF. Here the CDR3 DNA reads TGTGCCAGCAGCGTCGGGACAGCTGGAAACACCATATATTTT.

In nucleotides, the CDR3 is TGTGCCAGCAGCTTGGACCAAGATACGCAGTATTTT. This sequence encodes CASSLDQDTQYF. The V call is TRBV5-4, the J call TRBJ2-3; D call uncertain. This CDR3 comprises 12 residues. Germline CDR1 and CDR2: SGHNT and YYREEE (reference sequence). Trimming removed 0 bases from V and 5 bases from J, with 4 bases in between.

The chain uses TRBV13 and TRBJ1-1; TRBD1 might be the D (5 bases). Germline V gene data show CDR1 as PRHDT and CDR2 as FYEKMQ (reference sequence). V lost 5 bases to trimming and J lost 3 bases, with 22 bases between them. The CDR3 runs 17 residues. The CDR3 sequence: CASSPMPSRGGYTEAFF. For the CDR3, the DNA is TGTGCCAGCAGCCCAATGCCTTCCCGGGGGGGATACACTGAAGCTTTCTTT.

This rearrangement joins TRBV18 to TRBJ2-2; D unresolved. Germline CDR1 reads KGHSH; CDR2 reads LQKENI. V was shortened by 2 bases and J by 4 bases, with 11 bases between the two germline ends. CDR3 length: 15 residues. CDR3 coding DNA: TGTGCCAGCTCACCAAAGGGCGCGTTCACCGGGGAGCTGTTTTTT. Amino acids: CASSPKGAFTGELFF.

As DNA, the CDR3 is TGTGCCATCAGTCCCCGGGTCCAGGGGAAAAACACAGATACGCAGTATTTT. Encoded protein: CAISPRVQGKNTDTQYF. The chain employs TRBV10-3 and TRBJ2-3, with a tentative D call TRBD1 (6 bases). This CDR3 is built from 17 residues. Germline CDR1 reads ENHRY; CDR2 reads SYGVKD. Between the trimmed V and J ends, which lost 5 bases and 2 bases, there was a span of 20 bases.

V gene TRBV6-5 combines with J gene TRBJ2-7, with no clear D. This CDR3 has 11 residues. V was shortened by 6 bases and J by 6 bases, with 9 bases between the two germline ends. Germline-derived CDR1 and CDR2 are MNHEY and SVGAGI. In nucleotides, the CDR3 is TGTGCCAGCAGCCCGAGCAGCGAGCAGTACTTC. Translating gives CASSPSSEQYF.

This chain connects TRBV10-3 to TRBJ1-6; 7 bases are a match to TRBD1. J gave up 1 base and V 10 bases, and 10 bases lay outside the gene matches. Germline CDR1 and CDR2: ENHRY and SYGVKD. The CDR3 covers 16 residues. CDR3 DNA: TGTGCCACGGGACAGACTGTTCGATCCTATAATTCACCCCTCCACTTT. This translates into CATGQTVRSYNSPLHF.

The gene calls are TRBV15 and TRBJ1-2, with D perhaps matching TRBD1 (5 bases). V lost 6 bases to trimming and J lost 1 base, with 9 bases between them. Per the germline V gene, CDR1 is LNHNV and CDR2 is YYDKDF (reference sequence). CDR3 length: 13 residues. The CDR3 spells CATSLQGNYGYTF. The CDR3 DNA reads as TGTGCCACCAGTTTGCAGGGTAACTATGGCTACACCTTC.

The V gene is TRBV28, the J gene TRBJ1-4, with D possibly matching TRBD1 (5 bases). The CDR3 extends over 17 amino acids. Germline CDR1 reads MDHEN; CDR2 reads SYDVKM. V was pared by 7 bases and J by 3 bases, with 21 bases between. CDR3 in DNA: TGTGCCAGCATCCAAGAGACCGGGGGGTCGGCTAATGAAAAACTGTTTTTT. Protein sequence: CASIQETGGSANEKLFF.

The chain joins TRBV27 to TRBJ1-2; 8 nucleotides match TRBD1. The germline V gene has CDR1 MNHEY and CDR2 SMNVEV (reference sequence). The CDR3 extends over 13 amino acids. Trimming cost V 5 bases and J 6 bases; bases outside gene matches: 5. CDR3 sequence (DNA): TGTGCCAGCAGTCTCAGGGGGCGGGATGGCTACACCTTC. Its translation is CASSLRGRDGYTF.

The gene calls are TRBV11-2 and TRBJ1-6; D unclear. CDR1 is SGHAT, CDR2 FQNNGV, per germline. This CDR3 is built from 13 residues. V lost 1 base and J lost 5, with 3 bases in between. CDR3 sequence (DNA): TGTGCCAGCAGCTTAGGGCATAATTCACCCCTCCACTTT. Its protein is CASSLGHNSPLHF. Full variable domain (missing parts from reference TRBV11-2 and TRBJ1-6): EAGVAQSPRYKIIEKRQSVAFWCNPISGHATLYWYQQILGQGPKLLIQFQNNGVVDDSQLPKDRFSAERLKGVDSTLKIQPAKLEDSAVYLCASSLGHNSPLHFGNGTRLTVT.

In the case of this clone: Given the absence of the conserved phenylalanine or tryptophan at the CDR3 end, a read error is likely. The DNA is left out, because the CDR3 cannot be placed on it with certainty; the CDR3 is given as TCRdb lists it. Other DNA sequences in the same sample also yield this CDR3. The J gene is TRBJ2-4, the V gene TRBV4-3; the tabulated D call, TRBD2, remains unverified against the DNA. CDR1 and CDR2 from the germline V gene are LGHNA and YSLEER. The CDR3 adds up to 9 amino acids, both ends counted. The CDR3 protein is CASSQHALV.

The chain links TRBV4-1 to TRBJ1-6, with D maybe TRBD1 (6 bases). Germline V gene sequence: CDR1 MGHRA, CDR2 YSYEKL. The CDR3 extends over 14 amino acids. Trimming took off 3 bases at V and 6 bases at J, with 9 bases between the two ends. CDR3 residues: CASSQDSLNSPLHF. In DNA, the CDR3 is TGCGCCAGCAGCCAGGACAGTCTTAATTCACCCCTCCACTTT.

J is TRBJ1-2 and V is TRBV19; 8 bases line up with TRBD1. Trimming at V came to 6 bases and at J to 6 bases, leaving 6 bases not matched to a gene. Germline lookup yields CDR1 LNHDA and CDR2 SQIVND (reference sequence). The CDR3 extends over 13 amino acids. The CDR3 spells CASRIRGLDGYTF. CDR3 nucleotides: TGTGCCAGTAGAATCAGGGGGCTTGATGGCTACACCTTC. The entire variable domain, with the rest obtained from reference TRBV19 and TRBJ1-2, is as follows: DGGITQSPKYLFRKEGQNVTLSCEQNLNHDAMYWYRQDPGQGLRLIYYSQIVNDFQKGDIAEGYSVSREKKESFPLTVTSAQKNPTAFYLCASRIRGLDGYTFGSGTRLTVV.

The J gene is TRBJ2-1, the V gene TRBV5-4; 8 bases map to TRBD2. The CDR3 consists of 13 residues. The V gene end was trimmed by 2 bases and the J gene end by 7 bases; junction bases not matched to a gene: 2. Germline assignment: CDR1 SGHNT and CDR2 YYREEE (reference sequence). CDR3 coding DNA: TGTGCCAGCAGCTTCGGGGGGGCGAATGAGCAGTTCTTC. Translating gives CASSFGGANEQFF.

The chain has TRBV19 and TRBJ1-3, with no clear D. Trimming took 7 bases from V and 0 from J, leaving 10 bases between them. This CDR3 region has 14 residues. Germline V gene sequence: CDR1 LNHDA, CDR2 SQIVND (reference sequence). The CDR3 DNA reads TGTGCCAGTAACACAGACCACTCTGGAAACACCATATATTTT. It translates to CASNTDHSGNTIYF.

The rearrangement uses TRBV4-3 and TRBJ1-6, with TRBD1 matching over 7 bases. Germline values: CDR1 LGHNA, CDR2 YSLEER. This CDR3 contains 18 residues. V shed 4 bases, J shed 6 bases, and the junction held 15 bases outside the gene matches. This chain's CDR3 is CASSRKTNEGARNSPLHF. CDR3 nucleotides: TGCGCCAGCAGCCGAAAAACTAACGAGGGGGCGCGTAATTCACCCCTCCACTTT.

This chain connects TRBV20-1 to TRBJ1-2; D remains ambiguous. This CDR3 spans 11 amino acids. Germline lookup yields CDR1 DFQATT and CDR2 SNEGSKA (reference sequence). Trimming removed 7 bases at V and 4 bases at J, with 10 bases between. This CDR3 reads CSVWVSYGYTF. The CDR3 DNA reads TGCAGTGTTTGGGTCAGCTATGGCTACACCTTC.

The rearrangement links TRBV2 to TRBJ2-7, with TRBD1 as a possible D gene (6 bases). V lost 2 bases and J lost 5, with 16 bases in between. The CDR3 has 15 amino acids. The germline V gene has CDR1 SNHLY and CDR2 FYNNEI. This CDR3 reads CASSELEQGNNEQYF. As DNA, the CDR3 is TGTGCCAGCAGTGAACTCGAGCAGGGGAATAACGAGCAGTACTTC.

The chain uses TRBV5-1 and TRBJ1-5, with unresolved D. The ends were cut back, 4 bases at V and 2 bases at J, with 7 bases in the middle. The CDR3 runs 13 residues. Germline-derived CDR1 and CDR2 are SGHRS and YFSETQ. The DNA for the CDR3 is TGCGCCAGCAGCCCTGAGGGCAATCAGCCCCAGCATTTT. Amino acids: CASSPEGNQPQHF.

The rearrangement links TRBV19 to TRBJ1-1; 10 nucleotides line up with TRBD1. The CDR3 runs to 17 residues. CDR1 and CDR2 (germline): LNHDA, SQIVND (reference sequence). Trimming took 4 bases from V and 0 from J; bases not matched to a gene: 8. The CDR3 is CASSKDRGLYMNTEAFF. CDR3 DNA: TGTGCCAGTAGTAAGGACAGGGGGTTATATATGAACACTGAAGCTTTCTTT.

A single count supports this clone. This chain joins TRBV7-9 and TRBJ2-3; 11 nucleotides agree with TRBD1. Per the germline V gene, CDR1 is SEHNR and CDR2 is FQNEAQ (reference sequence). V shed 7 bases, J shed 8 bases, and the junction held 11 bases outside the gene matches. This CDR3 region has 15 residues. CDR3 residues: CASKTAGTGGGTQYF. Here the CDR3 DNA reads TGTGCCAGCAAGACCGCCGGGACAGGGGGTGGTACGCAGTATTTT.

The chain links TRBV7-8 to TRBJ2-7; D not certain. Germline CDR1 and CDR2: SGHVS and FQNEAQ. The CDR3 extends over 13 amino acids. V shed 2 bases and J shed 3 bases, with 8 bases lying between them. The CDR3 sequence is CASSLQHNYEQYF. In DNA, the CDR3 is TGTGCCAGCAGCTTACAGCACAACTACGAGCAGTACTTC.

The rearrangement links TRBV29-1 to TRBJ2-5; tentatively, D is TRBD1 (7 bases). CDR1 and CDR2 (germline): SQVTM, ANQGSEA. There are 14 residues in the CDR3. With 3 bases removed from V and 4 bases from J, the gap between germline ends came to 15 bases. The DNA for the CDR3 is TGCAGCGTTGAGCGGGACAAGGGGGCAGAGACCCAGTACTTC. Translating gives CSVERDKGAETQYF. The complete variable domain, with remaining parts taken from reference TRBV29-1 and TRBJ2-5, reads SAVISQKPSRDICQRGTSLTIQCQVDSQVTMMFWYRQQPGQSLTLIATANQGSEATYESGFVIDKFPISRPNLTFSTLTVSNMSPEDSSIYLCSVERDKGAETQYFGPGTRLLVL.

V gene TRBV4-3 combines with J gene TRBJ1-1; no clear D. The CDR3 spans 18 residues. Germline V gene data show CDR1 as LGHNA and CDR2 as YSLEER. Trimming stripped 0 bases from V and 4 bases from J, with 21 bases between. CDR3 sequence: CASSQDLEQNIPSTEAFF. In nucleotides, the CDR3 is TGCGCCAGCAGCCAAGATTTAGAACAAAACATCCCGAGCACTGAAGCTTTCTTT.